Presented here are 30 T cell receptor beta chains from one specimen sequenced in a study of blood T cell repertoires in COVID-19. Assay used: immunoSEQ multiplex PCR; TCRdb lists only in-frame clones, some missing. The sample records roughly 260,000 clones, 88% being singletons. Source material: peripheral blood. All receptors come from a middle-aged woman who had recovered from COVID-19.

The chain carries TRBV4-2 and TRBJ1-4; D remains ambiguous. This CDR3 has 18 amino acids. The V gene's germline CDR1 is LGHNA and CDR2 YNFKEQ. V gave up 0 bases and J gave up 3 bases, with 17 bases separating them. In DNA, the CDR3 is TGTGCCAGCAGCCAAGATAGCCCCCAGACCAGAGCTAATGAAAAACTGTTTTTT. It specifies CASSQDSPQTRANEKLFF.

The chain employs TRBV9 and TRBJ1-2; D possibly corresponds to TRBD1 (5 bases). The CDR3 is made up of 15 amino acids. V lost 3 bases and J 2 bases, leaving 14 bases between the germline ends. The V gene's germline CDR1 is SGDLS and CDR2 YYNGEE. Written as DNA, the CDR3 is TGTGCCAGCAGCGCCGGAGGGGACGCAAACTATGGCTACACCTTC. Residues: CASSAGGDANYGYTF. The variable domain in full, completed from reference TRBV9 and TRBJ1-2, reads DSGVTQTPKHLITATGQRVTLRCSPRSGDLSVYWYQQSLDQGLQFLIQYYNGEERAKGNILERFSAQQFPDLHSELNLSSLELGDSALYFCASSAGGDANYGYTFGSGTRLTVV.

The chain links TRBV3-1 (or the pseudogene TRBV3-2) to TRBJ1-4; no reliable D call. The CDR3 has 14 amino acids. V was shortened by 0 bases and J by 8 bases, with 10 bases between the two germline ends. From germline, CDR1 is LGHDT and CDR2 YNNKEL (reference sequence). Here the CDR3 DNA reads TGTGCCAGCAGCCAAGAAGTCGGGGTCGAAAAACTGTTTTTT. It specifies CASSQEVGVEKLFF.

This sequence joins TRBV6-2 or TRBV6-3 and TRBJ2-1; 9 bases fit TRBD1. The V gene end was trimmed by 2 bases and the J gene end by 9 bases; junction bases not matched to a gene: 11. The CDR3 runs to 16 residues. CDR1 and CDR2 (germline): MNHEY, SVGEGT. The CDR3 DNA reads TGTGCCAGCAGTTACCCTGGGACAGGGCGGGATTTTGAGCAGTTCTTC. It translates to CASSYPGTGRDFEQFF.

This clone was seen only once. This chain connects TRBV6-2 or TRBV6-3 to TRBJ1-4, with TRBD1 as a possible D gene (6 bases). Germline V gene sequence: CDR1 MNHEY, CDR2 SVGEGT. V was trimmed by 2 bases and J by 8 bases, leaving 18 bases between them. This CDR3 spans 16 amino acids. The CDR3 sequence: CASSYRETGIREKLFF. For the CDR3, the DNA is TGTGCCAGCAGTTACCGGGAAACAGGGATAAGGGAAAAACTGTTTTTT.

The chain joins TRBV10-1 to TRBJ2-7, with 7 bases lining up with TRBD1. V trimming: 4 bases; J trimming: 3 bases; junction bases outside the gene matches: 9. The germline gives CDR1 WNHNN, CDR2 SYGVQD (reference sequence). The CDR3 contains 15 residues. In DNA, the CDR3 is TGCGCCAGCAGTGGACAGGGCCAACGACACTACGAGCAGTACTTC. This encodes CASSGQGQRHYEQYF.

This chain joins TRBV29-1 and TRBJ2-5, with TRBD2 identical over 8 bases. After removal of 3 bases from V and 4 bases from J, the junction contained 1 base not matched to a gene. The length of the CDR3 is 12 residues. Germline V gene sequence: CDR1 SQVTM, CDR2 ANQGSEA. The CDR3 DNA reads TGCAGCGTTGATACTAGCGGAGAGACCCAGTACTTC. It yields the protein CSVDTSGETQYF.

This clone was counted at least ten times. The genes are TRBV5-1 and TRBJ1-3; 8 bases map to TRBD1. CDR1 and CDR2 (germline): SGHRS, YFSETQ. This CDR3 is built from 16 residues. Trimming cost V 4 bases and J 4 bases; bases outside gene matches: 10. The CDR3 loop reads CASSPPDRASGNTIYF. The CDR3 DNA follows: TGCGCCAGCAGCCCCCCGGACAGGGCTTCGGGAAACACCATATATTTT.

The chain uses TRBV19 and TRBJ2-7, with unresolved D. The germline V and J ends were trimmed by 9 bases and 3 bases, with 18 bases remaining between them. Germline-derived CDR1 and CDR2 are LNHDA and SQIVND (reference sequence). This CDR3 comprises 14 residues. The CDR3 is CARTPARRGYEQYF. The CDR3, as DNA: TGTGCCAGAACCCCGGCAAGACGCGGCTACGAGCAGTACTTC.

The chain combines TRBV30 with TRBJ2-1, with 15 nucleotides matching TRBD2. This CDR3 has 19 amino acids. Germline lookup yields CDR1 GTSNPN and CDR2 SVGIG (reference sequence). The junction had 15 bases not matched to a gene; V was cut back by 4 bases and J by 5 bases. The DNA for the CDR3 is TGTGCCTGGAAGGGGCTATATGGAGGACTAGCGGGGGGGGACAATGAGCAGTTCTTC. This gives the protein CAWKGLYGGLAGGDNEQFF.

This clone was picked up a small number of times. The CDR3 region is CASSQALAGTLYEQYF. The CDR3 region has the DNA TGCGCCAGCAGCCAAGCACTAGCGGGAACACTGTACGAGCAGTACTTC. The gene calls are TRBV4-3 and TRBJ2-7; 10 nucleotides align to TRBD2. With 1 base clipped from V and 4 bases from J, the junction kept 7 bases outside the gene matches. The CDR3 is 16 amino acids. CDR1 and CDR2 (germline): LGHNA, YSLEER.

This chain uses TRBV7-9 with TRBJ1-6; the D is unclear. The V end lost 1 base, the J end lost 10 bases, and 11 bases lay between the germline ends. The CDR3 contains 14 residues. The germline gives CDR1 SEHNR, CDR2 FQNEAQ (reference sequence). The CDR3 coding sequence is TGTGCCAGCAGCTTAGGAAGCCTGAGCTCACCCCTCCACTTT. Translating gives CASSLGSLSSPLHF.

On this clone: Other DNA sequences in the same sample also yield this CDR3. This chain uses TRBV7-8 with TRBJ1-2, with a weak D call TRBD1 (6 bases). Per the germline V gene, CDR1 is SGHVS and CDR2 is FQNEAQ. The CDR3 has 14 amino acids. Trimming removed 1 base at V and 5 bases at J, with 11 bases between. In DNA, the CDR3 is TGTGCCAGCAGCTTAGTATTACAGGGTTATGGCTACACCTTC. Residues: CASSLVLQGYGYTF.

The table lists this clone with a count of one. V and J are TRBV30 and TRBJ1-2; TRBD1 matches 7 bases. With 0 bases clipped from V and 8 bases from J, the junction kept 21 bases outside the gene matches. Germline CDR1 reads GTSNPN; CDR2 reads SVGIG (reference sequence). This CDR3 is 18 amino acids long. The CDR3 reads CAWSVRRDSRLPWGGYTF. The CDR3, as DNA: TGTGCCTGGAGTGTACGGCGGGACAGTAGACTTCCCTGGGGAGGCTACACCTTC.

V gene TRBV14 combines with J gene TRBJ1-2; D is ambiguous. CDR1 is SGHDN, CDR2 FVKESK, per germline. V was shortened by 0 bases and J by 3 bases, with 8 bases between the two germline ends. The CDR3 is 14 residues long. The CDR3 reads CASSQDLPHYGYTF. The CDR3 coding sequence is TGTGCCAGCAGCCAAGATCTTCCCCACTATGGCTACACCTTC.

The chain has TRBV7-2 and TRBJ1-2; D gene ambiguous. Germline assignment: CDR1 SGHTA and CDR2 FQGNSA. Deletions cut 5 bases from V and 2 bases from J, with 18 bases between. The length of the CDR3 is 16 residues. The CDR3 coding sequence is TGTGCCAGCAGCCCCCAGGCAGCTACCTCCAACTATGGCTACACCTTC. Translated, it gives CASSPQAATSNYGYTF.

This rearrangement joins TRBV4-1 to TRBJ1-1; 7 bases are a match to TRBD1. This CDR3 is built from 14 residues. V dropped 6 bases and J dropped 2; count of bases not matched to a gene: 6. Germline CDR1 is MGHRA and CDR2 is YSYEKL. CDR3 region: CASRGDSFNTEAFF. The CDR3 nucleotides read TGCGCCAGCAGGGGGGACAGCTTTAACACTGAAGCTTTCTTT.

The genes are TRBV15 and TRBJ2-2, with D unresolved. Germline V gene sequence: CDR1 LNHNV, CDR2 YYDKDF (reference sequence). This CDR3 comprises 16 residues. V gave up 0 bases and J gave up 3 bases, with 11 bases separating them. CDR3 DNA: TGTGCCACCAGCAGAGATCAGAATCTCCACACCGGGGAGCTGTTTTTT. Translation: CATSRDQNLHTGELFF.

This clone was seen a handful of times. This chain connects TRBV20-1 to TRBJ2-2; weak D call: TRBD1 (6 bases). The CDR3 is 16 residues long. Deletions cut 3 bases from V and 1 base from J, with 15 bases between. The germline CDR1 and CDR2 sequences are DFQATT and SNEGSKA (reference sequence). CDR3 residues: CSASTEGQKNTGELFF. Here the CDR3 DNA reads TGCAGTGCTAGTACGGAAGGACAGAAGAACACCGGGGAGCTGTTTTTT.

This clone occurred once. Other nucleotide sequences in the sample specify the same CDR3. The gene calls are TRBV3-1 (or the pseudogene TRBV3-2) and TRBJ1-5; 8 bases agree with TRBD1. CDR3 length equals 13 residues. Germline V gene lookup returns CDR1 LGHDT and CDR2 YNNKEL (reference sequence). Trimming cost V 4 bases and J 4 bases; bases outside gene matches: 0. CDR3 protein: CASSRQGNQPQHF. The CDR3 DNA reads TGTGCCAGCAGCCGACAGGGGAATCAGCCCCAGCATTTT.

This sequence joins TRBV9 and TRBJ2-1; 15 positions match TRBD2. CDR3 length equals 16 residues. Germline CDR1 and CDR2: SGDLS and YYNGEE. The V and J ends lost 4 bases and 5 bases, in that order; junction bases with no gene match: 4. This chain's CDR3 is CASSPRTSGGDNEQFF. The CDR3 DNA reads as TGTGCCAGCAGCCCCAGGACTAGCGGGGGGGACAATGAGCAGTTCTTC.

The chain couples TRBV27 to TRBJ2-1; 8 bases map to TRBD2. Trimming cost V 4 bases and J 14 bases; bases outside gene matches: 4. There are 11 residues in the CDR3. Germline CDR1 is MNHEY and CDR2 is SMNVEV (reference sequence). The CDR3 loop is CASSYGTRKFF. CDR3 DNA: TGTGCCAGCAGTTATGGGACTAGGAAGTTCTTC.

V and J are TRBV11-1 and TRBJ2-5, with a possible D match to TRBD2 (6 bases). CDR1 SGHAT and CDR2 FQDESV come from the germline V gene (reference sequence). This CDR3 is built from 16 residues. V was shortened by 6 bases and J by 5 bases, with 22 bases between the two germline ends. Here the CDR3 reads CASSPSTTSRSETQYF. CDR3 coding DNA: TGTGCCAGCAGTCCCTCTACTACTAGCAGGTCGGAGACCCAGTACTTC.

The chain joins TRBV28 to TRBJ2-1; 11 bases align to TRBD2. The length of the CDR3 is 15 residues. Germline trimming cut 6 bases from V and 9 bases from J; bases unmatched to any gene: 10. Germline V gene lookup returns CDR1 MDHEN and CDR2 SYDVKM. DNA for the CDR3: TGTGCCAGCAGGTTAGCGGGGGGGCCTGTCAGTGAGCAGTTCTTC. Its protein is CASRLAGGPVSEQFF.

The gene calls are TRBV19 and TRBJ2-7; 9 bases fit TRBD1. This CDR3 has 15 amino acids. J lost 5 bases, V lost 1 base, and 6 bases had no gene match. Germline V gene sequence: CDR1 LNHDA, CDR2 SQIVND (reference sequence). In nucleotides, the CDR3 is TGTGCCAGTAGTATAGGGGGGACAGGGCAACACGAGCAGTACTTC. Encoded protein: CASSIGGTGQHEQYF.

This chain uses TRBV19 with TRBJ1-2; D perhaps matches TRBD1 (5 bases). From germline, CDR1 is LNHDA and CDR2 SQIVND (reference sequence). This CDR3 spans 17 amino acids. Trimming took 7 bases from V and 5 from J, leaving 26 bases between them. CDR3 loop: CASNSLGVSGAGYGYTF. CDR3 coding DNA: TGTGCCAGTAACTCTCTTGGGGTCAGCGGGGCTGGGTATGGCTACACCTTC.

The J gene is TRBJ1-6, the V gene TRBV28, with D tentatively TRBD1 (6 bases). CDR1 is MDHEN and CDR2 is SYDVKM in the germline V gene. V was trimmed by 5 bases and J by 0 bases, leaving 17 bases between them. The CDR3 runs to 18 residues. The CDR3 reads CASSPSRRGGSYNSPLHF. Written as DNA, the CDR3 is TGTGCCAGCAGTCCCAGCCGTAGGGGGGGCTCCTATAATTCACCCCTCCACTTT.

J is TRBJ2-1 and V is TRBV18; D gene uncertain. The CDR3 is 14 residues long. V gave up 2 bases and J gave up 3 bases, with 8 bases separating them. Germline-derived CDR1 and CDR2 are KGHSH and LQKENI. CDR3 loop: CASSPNTGYNEQFF. The DNA of the CDR3 is TGTGCCAGCTCACCAAACACGGGCTACAATGAGCAGTTCTTC.

The chain couples TRBV6-6 to TRBJ2-7; TRBD2 agrees at 10 bases. The V and J ends lost 6 bases and 0 bases, in that order; junction bases with no gene match: 8. Germline values: CDR1 MNHNY, CDR2 SVGAGI (reference sequence). CDR3 size: 16 residues. The CDR3 spells CASRLHKRGGSYEQYF. The DNA for the CDR3 is TGTGCCAGCAGGTTACATAAGCGGGGGGGCTCCTACGAGCAGTACTTC.

The chain couples TRBV5-1 to TRBJ2-7; weak D call: TRBD1 (6 bases). Germline-derived CDR1 and CDR2 are SGHRS and YFSETQ. V lost 5 bases, J lost 2 bases, and 11 bases lay in between. The CDR3 sequence is 13 residues long. DNA of the CDR3: TGCGCCAGCAGGGTGGACAGTCCCTACGAGCAGTACTTC. Translating gives CASRVDSPYEQYF.